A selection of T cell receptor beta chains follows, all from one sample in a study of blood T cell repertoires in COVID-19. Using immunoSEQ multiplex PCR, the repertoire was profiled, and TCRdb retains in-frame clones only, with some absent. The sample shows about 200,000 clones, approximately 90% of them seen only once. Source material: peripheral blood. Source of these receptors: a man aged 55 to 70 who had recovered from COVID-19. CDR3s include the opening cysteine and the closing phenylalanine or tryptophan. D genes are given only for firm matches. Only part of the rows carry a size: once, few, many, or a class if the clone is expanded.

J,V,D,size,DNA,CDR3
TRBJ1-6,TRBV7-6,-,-,TGTGCCAGCAGCTTAGATCAGGGGACTAATTCACCCCTCCACTTT,CASSLDQGTNSPLHF
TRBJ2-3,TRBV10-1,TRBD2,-,TGCGCCAGCAGCAGCGGGATCAGCACAGATACGCAGTATTTT,CASSSGISTDTQYF
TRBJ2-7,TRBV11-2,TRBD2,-,TGTGCCAGCAGCAAATTGGGGAGGGCCTTCGAGCAGTACTTC,CASSKLGRAFEQYF
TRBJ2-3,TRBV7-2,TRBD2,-,TGTGCCAGCAGCCGGACTAGCGGGGGTGGGGGCACAGATACGCAGTATTTT,CASSRTSGGGGTDTQYF
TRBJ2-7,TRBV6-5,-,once,TGTGCCGGAGGCGGGGTCTACGAGCAGTACTTC,CAGGGVYEQYF
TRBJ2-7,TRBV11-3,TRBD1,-,TGTGCCAGCAGCTTTAGGGGACAGGGACCATACGAGCAGTACTTC,CASSFRGQGPYEQYF
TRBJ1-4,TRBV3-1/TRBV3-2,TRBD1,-,TGTGCCAGCAGCCCCAGGGGGAATGAAAAACTGTTTTTT,CASSPRGNEKLFF
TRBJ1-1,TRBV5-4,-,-,TGTGCCAGCAGCTTGGCGGCTGACAGCTTGAACACTGAAGCTTTCTTT,CASSLAADSLNTEAFF
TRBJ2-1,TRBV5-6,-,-,TGTGCCAGCAGCTTGGTGACTAGGGACAATGAGCAGTTCTTC,CASSLVTRDNEQFF
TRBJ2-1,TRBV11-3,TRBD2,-,TGTGCCAGCAGCTTAGCCGAGGCGGGGGGCAATGAGCAGTTCTTC,CASSLAEAGGNEQFF
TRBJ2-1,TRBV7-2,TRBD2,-,TGTGCCAGCAGCTCCACGGGACTAGCGGGGGGGCGGTTTGGGTTCTTC,CASSSTGLAGGRFGFF
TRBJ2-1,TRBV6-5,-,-,TGTGCCAGCAGTTACAGGGGGGGTGAGCAGTTCTTC,CASSYRGGEQFF
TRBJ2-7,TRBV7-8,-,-,TGTGCCAGCAGCTTCGGAACAGGGACCTACGAGCAGTACTTC,CASSFGTGTYEQYF
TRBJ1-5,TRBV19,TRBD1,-,TGTGCCAGTAGTATAGTTGCAGGGGGAAGCCAGCCCCAGCATTTT,CASSIVAGGSQPQHF
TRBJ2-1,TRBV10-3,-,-,TGTGTAGCGGGACAGGGTCCTAATGAGCAGTTCTTC,CVAGQGPNEQFF
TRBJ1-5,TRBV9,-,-,TGTGCCAGCAGCGTAGAAACTAATCAGCCCCAGCATTTT,CASSVETNQPQHF
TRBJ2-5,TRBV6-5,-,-,TGTGCCAGCAGTTACCTAGATAAACGGTACTTC,CASSYLDKRYF
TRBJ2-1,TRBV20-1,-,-,TGCAGTGCTAGACCTGACACGACAAAGTTCTTC,CSARPDTTKFF
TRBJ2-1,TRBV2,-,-,TGTGCCAGCAGGCAGCAGGGCGCCTACAATGAGCAGTTCTTC,CASRQQGAYNEQFF
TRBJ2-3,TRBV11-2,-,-,TGTGCCAGCTTCGCAGCTAGCGACTCCACAGATACGCAGTATTTT,CASFAASDSTDTQYF
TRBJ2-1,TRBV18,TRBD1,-,TGTGCCAGCTCGGTTGAAAGGACAGGGCAGTTCTTC,CASSVERTGQFF
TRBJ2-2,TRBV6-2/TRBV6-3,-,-,TGTGCCAGCAGTTACACCCCAGGGGGGCTGGACACCGGGGAGCTGTTTTTT,CASSYTPGGLDTGELFF
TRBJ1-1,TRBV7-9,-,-,TGTGCCAGCAGCTCGACAGCCCAAGAAGCTTTCTTT,CASSSTAQEAFF
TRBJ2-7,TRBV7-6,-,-,TGTGCCAGCAGCTTCCGTCGTTTGGGGGGCGAGCAGTACTTC,CASSFRRLGGEQYF
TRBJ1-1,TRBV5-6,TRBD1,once,TGTGCCAGCAGTACGGACAGGGTCGGCTTGTGGAACACTGAAGCTTTCTTT,CASSTDRVGLWNTEAFF
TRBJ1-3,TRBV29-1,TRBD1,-,TGCAGCGTTGAAGGGCAGGGGGCGAGGGGAAACACCATATATTTT,CSVEGQGARGNTIYF
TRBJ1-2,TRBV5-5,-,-,TGTGCCAGCACCAAAGCTTTTCGGGATGGCTACACCTTC,CASTKAFRDGYTF
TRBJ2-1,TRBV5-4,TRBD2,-,TGTGCCAGCAGCTCTGGAGCCGGGACTAGCGGGGATGAGCAGTTCTTC,CASSSGAGTSGDEQFF
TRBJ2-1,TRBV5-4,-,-,TGTGCCAGCAGCTTTCCGGGGGTCAATGAGCAGTTCTTC,CASSFPGVNEQFF
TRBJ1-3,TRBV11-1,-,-,TGTGCCAGCAGCTTATCACTCGGCGGCTCTGGAAACACCATATATTTT,CASSLSLGGSGNTIYF
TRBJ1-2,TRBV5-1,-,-,TGCGCCAGCAGCTTGGCGGTGACAGGCAACTATGGCTACACCTTC,CASSLAVTGNYGYTF
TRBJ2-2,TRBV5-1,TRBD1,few,TGCGCCAGCAGCTTGGGCGACAGGGGAATAACCGGGGAGCTGTTTTTT,CASSLGDRGITGELFF
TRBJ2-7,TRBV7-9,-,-,TGTGCCAGCAGCCCAGACAGTCTGCGCATGCACGAGCAGTACTTC,CASSPDSLRMHEQYF
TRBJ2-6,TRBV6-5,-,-,TGTGCCAGCAGTTACCAGGCTGGGGCCAACGTCCTGACTTTC,CASSYQAGANVLTF
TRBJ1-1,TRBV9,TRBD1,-,TGTGCCAGCAGCCTGACAGGGGAGAACACTGAAGCTTTCTTT,CASSLTGENTEAFF
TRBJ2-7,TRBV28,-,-,TGTGCCACCGCCGTTGGAGGCGTTTGGGACGAGCAGTACTTC,CATAVGGVWDEQYF
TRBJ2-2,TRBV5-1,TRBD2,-,TGCGCCAGCAGCCTCGGACTAGCGGGTAACACCGGGGAGCTGTTTTTT,CASSLGLAGNTGELFF
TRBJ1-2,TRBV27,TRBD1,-,TGTGCCAGCAGTTTGGGACAGGGAAAAGGCTACACCTTC,CASSLGQGKGYTF
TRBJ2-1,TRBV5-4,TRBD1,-,TGTGCCAGCAGCTTGGGACAGGGGGCAATTGAGCAGTTCTTC,CASSLGQGAIEQFF
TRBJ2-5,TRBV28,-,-,TGTGCCAGCATTCCTGGGACATCGCGAGAGACCCAGTACTTC,CASIPGTSRETQYF
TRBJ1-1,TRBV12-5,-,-,TGTGCTATTAGCCCGGGGGGCGCGTACACTGAAGCTTTCTTT,CAISPGGAYTEAFF
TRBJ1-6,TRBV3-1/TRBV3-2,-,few,TGTGCCAGCAGCCAAGGAAGAGGGCATAATTCACCCCTCCACTTT,CASSQGRGHNSPLHF
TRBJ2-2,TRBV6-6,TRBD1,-,TGTGCCAGCAGCCCATTGACCAACAGGGGGCCCCCTTCGAATACCGGGGAGCTGTTTTTT,CASSPLTNRGPPSNTGELFF
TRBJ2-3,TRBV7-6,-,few,TGTGCCAGCAGCCCTATCCCGGACAGAATAACAGATACGCAGTATTTT,CASSPIPDRITDTQYF
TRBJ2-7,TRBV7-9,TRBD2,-,TGTGCCTGCGCCCCAAGCGGGGCACTCTACGAGCAGTACTTC,CACAPSGALYEQYF